This T cell receptor beta chain was recorded in a study of CD8+CD57+ T cells in acquired aplastic anemia. Study summary: DNA per sorted CD4+ or CD8+ sample ranged about 0.17 to 27.4 ug, averaging roughly 3.3 ug.

General study points: Researchers report that fewer than 35 CD8+ CDR3 sequences appeared in both patients and controls.

As concerns this clonotype: Its specificity is not known. Sequence at one end of the junction differs from germline and may be a read error.

Germline CDR1 SQVTM, CDR2 ANQGSEA. The CDR3 loop spans 13 amino acids. The use of genomic DNA as template underpinned the TCR beta VDJ and CDR3 profiling. TCRdb reprocessed the reads with MiXCR, giving one entry per CDR3 protein. The sample has approximately 160,000 distinct CDR3 sequences, 40% to 55% seen once. The patients chosen for sequencing had shown expansion of CD8+CD57+ cells (detected by flow cytometry). All patients were therapy-naive when blood was sampled. What was sequenced was sorted CD4+, CD8+, or CD8+CD57+ T cells (not recorded which) from PBMCs. The clonotype comes from a human donor with aplastic anemia. The rearrangement links TRBV29-1 to TRBJ1-2; D is unresolved. CDR3 amino acids: CSAGGSEGNGHIF. In nucleotides, the CDR3 is TGCAGCGCCGGAGGGTCGGAGGGAAATGGCCACATCTTC.